This section outlines one T cell receptor (beta chain) sequence together with its context. The entry originates in a study of blood T cell repertoires in COVID-19. Data came from immunoSEQ multiplex PCR; TCRdb stores just in-frame clones and leaves some out. The data hold over 55,000 clones, with about nine tenths observed a single time. The sequence was collected from a human donor in a cohort sampled during active COVID-19. The specimen was peripheral blood.

The CDR3 nucleotides are TGTGCCAGCAGCCTCCGACTAGCGGGAGGGTTATTGGAGACCCAGTACTTC. Translation gives CASSLRLAGGLLETQYF. The chain employs TRBV9 and TRBJ2-5; 14 nucleotides match TRBD2. This CDR3 is built from 17 residues. The J segment lost 5 bases and the V segment lost 4 bases, leaving 10 bases of the junction unmatched. The germline CDR1 and CDR2 sequences are SGDLS and YYNGEE. The complete variable domain, with remaining parts taken from reference TRBV9 and TRBJ2-5, reads DSGVTQTPKHLITATGQRVTLRCSPRSGDLSVYWYQQSLDQGLQFLIQYYNGEERAKGNILERFSAQQFPDLHSELNLSSLELGDSALYFCASSLRLAGGLLETQYFGPGTRLLVL.